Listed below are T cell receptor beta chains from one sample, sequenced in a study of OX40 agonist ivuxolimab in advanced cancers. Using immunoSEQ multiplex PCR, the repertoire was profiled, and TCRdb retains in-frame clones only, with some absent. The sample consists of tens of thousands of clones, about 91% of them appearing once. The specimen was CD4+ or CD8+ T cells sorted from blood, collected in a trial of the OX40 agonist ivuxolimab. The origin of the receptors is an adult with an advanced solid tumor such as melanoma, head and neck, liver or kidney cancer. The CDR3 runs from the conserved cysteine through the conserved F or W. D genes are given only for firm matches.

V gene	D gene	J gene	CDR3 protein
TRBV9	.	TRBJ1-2	CASSPLSQGYTF
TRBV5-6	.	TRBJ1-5	CASSSMTGIAQPQHF
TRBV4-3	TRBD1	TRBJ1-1	CASSPGGGRDSSEAFF
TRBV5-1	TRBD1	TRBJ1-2	CASSPLTGQRLPYGYTF
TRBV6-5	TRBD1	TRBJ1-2	CASSYHGTGGIYGYTF
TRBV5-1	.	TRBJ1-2	CASSSAPTGEGLYGYTF
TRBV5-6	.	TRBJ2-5	CASSLAGNRETQYF
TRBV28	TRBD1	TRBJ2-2	CASSRQGAGTGELFF
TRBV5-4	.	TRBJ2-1	CASTPRDPEDEQFF
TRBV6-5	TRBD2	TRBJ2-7	CASRRTSGTYEQYF
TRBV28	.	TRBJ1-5	CASSFLRQYSNQPQHF
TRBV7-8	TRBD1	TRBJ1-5	CASSPGTGGGQPQHF
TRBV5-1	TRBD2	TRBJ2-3	CASSLDSAGVANTQYF
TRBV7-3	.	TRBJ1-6	CASSQGAPLAGNSPLHF
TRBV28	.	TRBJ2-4	CASSLSSGTKNIQYF
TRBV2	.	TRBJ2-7	CASSAAYEQYF
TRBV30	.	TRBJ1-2	CAYIDGASYGYTF
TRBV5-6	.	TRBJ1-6	CASSLTPGSYSPLHF
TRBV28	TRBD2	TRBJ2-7	CASSLSGSLSYEQYF
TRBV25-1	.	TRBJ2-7	CASSEGGLLREQYF
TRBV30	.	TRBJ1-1	CAWSVLDPLEAFF
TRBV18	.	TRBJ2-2	CASSPVIFGGGELFF
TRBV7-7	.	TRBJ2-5	CASSPDRKETQYF
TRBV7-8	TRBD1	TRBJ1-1	CASSLARQGDTEAFF
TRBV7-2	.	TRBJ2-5	CASSLVWGALETQYF
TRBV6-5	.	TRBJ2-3	CASMRGEVDTQYF
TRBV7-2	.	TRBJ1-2	CASSLGGRGYDGYTF
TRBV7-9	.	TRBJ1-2	CASSLGGSYGYTF
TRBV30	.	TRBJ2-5	CASSKALGETQYF
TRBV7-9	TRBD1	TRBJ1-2	CASSQGGQGRYGYTF
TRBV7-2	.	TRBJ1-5	CASSLGGSQPQHF
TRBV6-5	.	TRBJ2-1	CASKLSSYNEQFF
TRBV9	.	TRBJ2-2	CASSVGALNTGELFF
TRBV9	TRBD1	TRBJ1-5	CASSGTGLGQPQHF
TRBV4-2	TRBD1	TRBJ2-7	CASSQAGGQGFYEQYF
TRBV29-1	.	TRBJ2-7	CSVMRGSSYEQYF
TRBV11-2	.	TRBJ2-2	CASSFSAAAGELFF
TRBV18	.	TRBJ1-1	CASSPAQLENTEAFF
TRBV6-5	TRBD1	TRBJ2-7	CASRPPGQPYEQYF
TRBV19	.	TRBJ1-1	CASSIVGAVHEAFF
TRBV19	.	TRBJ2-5	CASSSNWGQETQYF
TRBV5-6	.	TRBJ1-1	CASSAGTVGQAFF
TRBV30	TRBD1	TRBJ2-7	CAWSGTGGYEQYF
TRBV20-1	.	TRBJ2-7	CSAERVHEQYF
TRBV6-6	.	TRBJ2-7	CASRDYEQYF
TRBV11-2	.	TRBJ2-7	CASSPLRGSSYEQYF
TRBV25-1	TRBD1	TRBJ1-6	CASSEQGARNSPLHF
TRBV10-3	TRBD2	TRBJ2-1	CAISESGLARYEQFF
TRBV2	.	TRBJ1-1	CASALTEAFF
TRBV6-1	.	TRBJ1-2	CASSEALGRGYTF
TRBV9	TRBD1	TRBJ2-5	CASSVMAGGDETQYF